The next 14 T cell receptor beta chains were all read from a single sample in a study of blood T cell repertoires in COVID-19. Sequenced by immunoSEQ multiplex PCR; TCRdb stores in-frame clones only, minus some. The sample records 250,000 to 350,000 clones, around 89% being singletons. Sequenced material: peripheral blood. The receptors stem from a man younger than 35 who had recovered from COVID-19.

Only one count was recorded for this clone. The rearrangement uses TRBV14 and TRBJ1-2; 8 nucleotides match TRBD1. The CDR3 consists of 13 residues. Germline V gives CDR1 SGHDN, CDR2 FVKESK. The V segment lost 5 bases and the J segment 4 bases; nucleotides outside the gene matches: 3. CDR3 DNA: TGTGCCAGCAGCTCAGGGGGCGGCTATGGCTACACCTTC. It codes for CASSSGGGYGYTF.

The chain couples TRBV12-5 to TRBJ1-1; a possible D gene is TRBD1 (5 bases). Germline loops: CDR1 LGHNT, CDR2 FRNRAP. V shed 1 base and J shed 6 bases, with 9 bases lying between them. The length of the CDR3 is 13 residues. CDR3 loop: CASGLGGAAEAFF. The CDR3 coding sequence is TGTGCTAGTGGTTTGGGGGGCGCGGCTGAAGCTTTCTTT.

This clone has just one count. The CDR3: CASSQSRGQGEGNEQFF. Written as DNA, the CDR3 is TGCGCCAGCAGCCAATCCCGGGGACAGGGAGAGGGGAATGAGCAGTTCTTC. The J gene is TRBJ2-1, the V gene TRBV4-3, with 9 nucleotides matching TRBD1. Germline lookup yields CDR1 LGHNA and CDR2 YSLEER. This CDR3 comprises 17 residues. Trimming at V came to 2 bases and at J to 7 bases, leaving 12 bases not matched to a gene.

The genes are TRBV4-2 and TRBJ2-1; tentative D call: TRBD2 (6 bases). The V gene lost 0 bases and the J gene lost 4 bases, with 16 bases spanning the gap. This CDR3 comprises 17 residues. The germline V gene has CDR1 LGHNA and CDR2 YNFKEQ. The CDR3 here is CASSQDPTSHRYNEQFF. The DNA of the CDR3 is TGTGCCAGCAGCCAAGATCCCACTAGCCACCGGTACAATGAGCAGTTCTTC.

This rearrangement joins TRBV12-5 to TRBJ1-5; D not resolved. Trimming took off 1 base at V and 0 bases at J, with 4 bases between the two ends. The CDR3 spans 14 residues. Per the germline V gene, CDR1 is LGHNT and CDR2 is FRNRAP. Here the CDR3 DNA reads TGTGCTAGTGGTTTGGGCGGTAGCAATCAGCCCCAGCATTTT. Protein product: CASGLGGSNQPQHF.

The rearrangement uses TRBV12-5 and TRBJ1-1; 8 nucleotides line up with TRBD1. The CDR3 extends over 14 amino acids. V was pared by 6 bases and J by 5 bases, with 8 bases of the junction left unmatched. CDR1 and CDR2 from the germline V gene are LGHNT and FRNRAP. The CDR3 sequence: CASGLQGAVTEAFF. CDR3 bases: TGTGCTAGTGGGCTTCAGGGGGCGGTGACTGAAGCTTTCTTT. Drawing the rest from reference TRBV12-5 and TRBJ1-1, the complete variable domain is DARVTQTPRHKVTEMGQEVTMRCQPILGHNTVFWYRQTMMQGLELLAYFRNRAPLDDSGMPKDRFSAEMPDATLATLKIQPSEPRDSAVYFCASGLQGAVTEAFFGQGTRLTVV.

V is TRBV15 and J is TRBJ2-1; TRBD2 matches at 16 bases. V shed 5 bases and J 4 bases; nucleotides not matched to a gene: 14. CDR1 LNHNV and CDR2 YYDKDF come from the germline V gene (reference sequence). The CDR3 extends over 20 amino acids. For the CDR3, the DNA is TGTGCCACCAGCGTCCTTGCCGGGACTAGCGGGAGGGCGGGTTACAATGAGCAGTTCTTC. It yields the protein CATSVLAGTSGRAGYNEQFF.

CDR3 sequence (DNA): TGTGCCAGCAGCTTCGGGATAGCGGGAGGGAACGAGCAGTACTTC. Its translation is CASSFGIAGGNEQYF. V gene TRBV13 combines with J gene TRBJ2-7; 11 nucleotides align to TRBD2. This CDR3 is built from 15 residues. CDR1 PRHDT and CDR2 FYEKMQ come from the germline V gene (reference sequence). Trimming cost V 3 bases and J 5 bases; bases outside gene matches: 6. Together with reference TRBV13 and TRBJ2-7, the CDR3 gives the full variable domain: AAGVIQSPRHLIKEKRETATLKCYPIPRHDTVYWYQQGPGQDPQFLISFYEKMQSDKGSIPDRFSAQQFSDYHSELNMSSLELGDSALYFCASSFGIAGGNEQYFGPGTRLTVT.

This sequence joins TRBV27 and TRBJ1-5, with 10 nucleotides matching TRBD1. Germline V gene sequence: CDR1 MNHEY, CDR2 SMNVEV (reference sequence). V dropped 5 bases and J dropped 4; count of bases not matched to a gene: 5. This CDR3 has 15 residues. Here the CDR3 DNA reads TGTGCCAGCAGTCAGGGACAGGGGATAAATCAGCCCCAGCATTTT. Protein sequence: CASSQGQGINQPQHF.

The chain is built from TRBV11-2 and TRBJ2-7; the match to TRBD2 covers 10 bases. This CDR3 contains 15 residues. Germline CDR1 is SGHAT and CDR2 is FQNNGV. Trimming removed 2 bases from V and 0 bases from J; junction bases left unmatched: 1. CDR3 bases: TGTGCCAGCAGCTTATCTAGCGGGAGCTCCTACGAGCAGTACTTC. It encodes CASSLSSGSSYEQYF.

This chain joins TRBV7-3 and TRBJ2-7; D possibly corresponds to TRBD2 (6 bases). V lost 0 bases to trimming and J lost 0 bases, with 9 bases between them. Germline CDR1 is SGHTA and CDR2 is FQGTGA. This CDR3 region has 15 residues. DNA of the CDR3: TGTGCCAGCAGCTTAACTGGGGGGAGCTCCTACGAGCAGTACTTC. It yields the protein CASSLTGGSSYEQYF. Full variable domain (remainder filled in from reference TRBV7-3 and TRBJ2-7): GAGVSQTPSNKVTEKGKYVELRCDPISGHTALYWYRQSLGQGPEFLIYFQGTGAADDSGLPNDRFFAVRPEGSVSTLKIQRTERGDSAVYLCASSLTGGSSYEQYFGPGTRLTVT.

This sequence joins TRBV25-1 and TRBJ2-7; 8 nucleotides align to TRBD2. The germline CDR1 and CDR2 sequences are MGHDK and SYGVNS. With 4 bases clipped from V and 6 bases from J, the junction kept 8 bases outside the gene matches. The CDR3 is 14 residues long. As DNA, the CDR3 is TGTGCCAGCAGTGTAACGGGAGGGCGCCGCGAGCAGTACTTC. Protein product: CASSVTGGRREQYF.

The chain recombines TRBV30 with TRBJ1-2; 8 nucleotides match TRBD1. The germline gives CDR1 GTSNPN, CDR2 SVGIG (reference sequence). The J segment lost 7 bases and the V segment lost 8 bases, leaving 9 bases of the junction unmatched. The CDR3 spans 12 residues. CDR3 residues: CAGHLTGGGYTF. As DNA, the CDR3 is TGTGCCGGCCACTTAACAGGGGGTGGCTACACCTTC.

This clone was seen a handful of times. The gene calls are TRBV4-1 and TRBJ1-1; 10 bases map to TRBD1. This CDR3 has 17 residues. J was trimmed by 3 bases and V by 0 bases; bases with no gene match: 7. Germline V CDR1 and CDR2: MGHRA, YSYEKL. DNA of the CDR3: TGCGCCAGCAGCCAAGAGGGGACAGGGGCTCGGGACACTGAAGCTTTCTTT. Its translation: CASSQEGTGARDTEAFF.